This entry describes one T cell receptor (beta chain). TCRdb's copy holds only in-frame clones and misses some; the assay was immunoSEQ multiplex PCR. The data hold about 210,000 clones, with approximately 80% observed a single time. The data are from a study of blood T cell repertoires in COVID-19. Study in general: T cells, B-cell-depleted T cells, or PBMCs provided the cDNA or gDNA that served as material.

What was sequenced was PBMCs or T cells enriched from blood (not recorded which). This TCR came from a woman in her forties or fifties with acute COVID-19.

The CDR3 DNA reads TGTGCCAGCAGCTCAAGAACAGGAAGGAACACTGAAGCTTTCTTT. Translation: CASSSRTGRNTEAFF. The V call is TRBV11-3, the J call TRBJ1-1; weak D call: TRBD1 (5 bases). Germline V gene lookup returns CDR1 SGHNT and CDR2 YENEEA. This CDR3 spans 15 amino acids. V shed 4 bases and J shed 1 base, with 13 bases lying between them.